Below, 23 T cell receptor beta chains from the same sample are listed, as sequenced in a study of T cells in Graves' hyperthyroidism and ophthalmopathy (dated by TCRdb to about 2019). Preparation of the library involved multiplex PCR. Sequencing instrument: Illumina HiSeq 2000. TCR beta CDR3 regions were amplified from RNA transcripts. The first round of RT-PCR for the TCR CDR3 was performed with the HTBI primer set and the Qiagen OneStep RT-PCR kit. Through fastp at Q25 and MiXCR, TCRdb rebuilt clones from the public reads, retaining in-frame beta chains. Duplicate CDR3 protein sequences are folded into a single record with the most common DNA and genes. This sample gives hundreds of thousands of distinct CDR3 sequences in total; approximately 15% of them show up just once. The top ten hold roughly 5.7% of the sample. Material: blood. All receptors derive from a woman aged 25 to 39 with Graves' hyperthyroidism that later progressed to Graves' ophthalmopathy.

This clonotype was counted a few times. The gene calls are TRBV28 and TRBJ1-6; D remains ambiguous. The CDR3 runs 17 residues. V lost 2 bases and J 0 bases, leaving 11 bases between the germline ends. From germline, CDR1 is MDHEN and CDR2 SYDVKM. CDR3 DNA sequence: TGTGCCAGCAGTTTACACAGTTCGAGCTCCTATAATTCACCCCTCCACTTT. It translates to CASSLHSSSSYNSPLHF.

This chain connects TRBV3-1 to TRBJ2-3; 8 bases agree with TRBD2. CDR3 length: 16 amino acids. V was pared by 0 bases and J by 11 bases, with 13 bases of the junction left unmatched. Germline V gene sequence: CDR1 LGHDT, CDR2 YNNKEL (reference sequence). In nucleotides, the CDR3 is TGTGCCAGCAGCCAAGAAGGGCCGGGAGGGCCTTCAGGGCAGTATTTT. This gives the protein CASSQEGPGGPSGQYF.

This clonotype was observed a handful of times. The chain combines TRBV6-5 with TRBJ1-5; D is unclear. The CDR3 spans 14 residues. Germline values: CDR1 MNHEY, CDR2 SVGAGI. Trimming removed 2 bases from V and 12 bases from J, with 17 bases in between. CDR3 sequence reads: CASSYGWGGYLQHF. As DNA, the CDR3 is TGTGCCAGCAGTTACGGTTGGGGAGGCTATCTCCAGCATTTT.

This clonotype showed up many times. The chain uses TRBV6-1 and TRBJ2-2; 14 bases align to TRBD2. With 7 bases clipped from V and 4 bases from J, the junction kept 11 bases outside the gene matches. The CDR3 consists of 18 residues. Germline assignment: CDR1 MNHNS and CDR2 SASEGT. The CDR3 loop reads CASKGVGTSGGFTGELFF. The CDR3 DNA reads TGTGCCAGCAAAGGGGTTGGGACTAGCGGGGGTTTCACCGGGGAGCTGTTTTTT.

This clonotype showed up many times. V and J are TRBV27 and TRBJ1-3; D might be TRBD1 (5 bases). From germline, CDR1 is MNHEY and CDR2 SMNVEV (reference sequence). The CDR3 is 15 amino acids. Deletions cut 5 bases from V and 0 bases from J, with 11 bases between. The CDR3 here is CASSSPGNSGNTIYF. The DNA of the CDR3 is TGTGCCAGCAGTAGTCCAGGGAACTCTGGAAACACCATATATTTT.

This clonotype was detected ten times or more. V gene TRBV5-1 combines with J gene TRBJ2-7, with D perhaps matching TRBD1 (6 bases). The ends were cut back, 0 bases at V and 0 bases at J, with 10 bases in the middle. The CDR3 has 15 residues. Per germline, CDR1 SGHRS and CDR2 YFSETQ. The CDR3 DNA sequence: TGCGCCAGCAGCTTGGCAGGGGCGCGCTCCTACGAGCAGTACTTC. Protein product: CASSLAGARSYEQYF.

This clonotype has ten or more counts. The rearrangement joins TRBV12-3 or TRBV12-4 to TRBJ2-7, with D unclear. V was shortened by 7 bases and J by 9 bases, with 19 bases between the two germline ends. The CDR3 extends over 13 amino acids. The CDR3 loop is CASTSSEVSGQYF. The CDR3 DNA reads as TGTGCCAGCACCTCTTCGGAAGTCTCCGGGCAGTACTTC.

This clonotype was picked up a small number of times. V usage is TRBV3-1 and J usage is TRBJ1-1; 8 bases agree with TRBD1. V dropped 3 bases and J dropped 5; count of bases not matched to a gene: 11. Germline V lookup: CDR1 LGHDT, CDR2 YNNKEL (reference sequence). The CDR3 has 16 residues. CDR3 loop: CASSQFTGGRRTEAFF. CDR3 nucleotide sequence: TGTGCCAGCAGCCAGTTTACAGGGGGGCGAAGGACTGAAGCTTTCTTT.

In its sample, this clonotype was seen many times. This sequence joins TRBV12-3 or TRBV12-4 and TRBJ2-7; maybe TRBD2 (5 bases). CDR3 size: 13 residues. The V and J ends lost 1 base and 7 bases respectively, with 11 bases between them. The CDR3, as DNA: TGTGCCAGCAGTTTAGGGGCCGGCGGGGAGCAGTACTTC. Protein sequence: CASSLGAGGEQYF.

This clonotype was seen at least ten times. This chain links TRBV5-1 with TRBJ2-3; 7 nucleotides line up with TRBD1. The V gene end was trimmed by 4 bases and the J gene end by 0 bases; junction bases not matched to a gene: 8. CDR3 size: 16 residues. CDR1 is SGHRS and CDR2 is YFSETQ in the germline V gene. The CDR3 protein is CASSLLTGASTDTQYF. In DNA, the CDR3 is TGCGCCAGCAGCCTTCTTACAGGGGCCAGCACAGATACGCAGTATTTT.

This clonotype has a count of ten or more. The J gene is TRBJ2-7, the V gene TRBV11-2; D perhaps matches TRBD1 (6 bases). CDR3 length: 15 amino acids. Germline CDR1 is SGHAT and CDR2 is FQNNGV. Trimming shortened V by 1 base and J by 1 base, and 11 bases separated the two germline ends. Here the CDR3 reads CASSLVHRDSYEQYF. CDR3 nucleotides: TGTGCCAGCAGCTTAGTCCACAGGGATTCCTACGAGCAGTACTTC.

This clonotype was seen at least ten times. The chain is built from TRBV7-2 and TRBJ2-3, with D perhaps matching TRBD2 (6 bases). With 3 bases removed from V and 2 bases from J, the gap between germline ends came to 9 bases. Germline V gene data show CDR1 as SGHTA and CDR2 as FQGNSA. The CDR3 runs 14 residues. The CDR3 region has the DNA TGTGCCAGCAGCTTTGGGACTGACACAGATACGCAGTATTTT. Translating it yields CASSFGTDTDTQYF. Full variable domain (remainder filled in from reference TRBV7-2 and TRBJ2-3): GAGVSQSPSNKVTEKGKDVELRCDPISGHTALYWYRQSLGQGLEFLIYFQGNSAPDKSGLPSDRFSAERTGGSVSTLTIQRTQQEDSAVYLCASSFGTDTDTQYFGPGTRLTVL.

The chain joins TRBV28 to TRBJ2-1; the D is unclear. Germline assignment: CDR1 MDHEN and CDR2 SYDVKM. The CDR3 loop spans 15 amino acids. Trimming shortened V by 2 bases and J by 3 bases, and 11 bases separated the two germline ends. The CDR3 reads CASSLGRTSYNEQFF. The CDR3 nucleotides read TGTGCCAGCAGTTTAGGACGCACCAGCTACAATGAGCAGTTCTTC.

The sample holds a few counts of this clonotype. The rearrangement joins TRBV29-1 to TRBJ2-1; a weak D match, TRBD2 (6 bases). V was clipped by 5 bases and J by 1 base, with 12 bases between them. CDR1 is SQVTM and CDR2 is ANQGSEA in the germline V gene. This CDR3 is 14 amino acids long. The CDR3 DNA sequence: TGCAGCGTTAGCGGGCCAACTTCCTACAATGAGCAGTTCTTC. It encodes CSVSGPTSYNEQFF.

This clonotype occurred a few times. The junction and the germline gene differ at one end; a read error may be behind it. V and J are TRBV12-3 or TRBV12-4 and TRBJ2-7; D not certain. CDR3 length: 11 residues. The CDR3 sequence is CASSNHGRPNF. The CDR3 bases are TGTGCCAGCAGTAATCATGGACGGCCGAACTTC.

This clonotype was counted ten times or more. This chain uses TRBV12-3 or TRBV12-4 with TRBJ2-2; a possible D gene is TRBD1 (5 bases). The CDR3 consists of 20 residues. V shed 3 bases and J shed 6 bases, with 29 bases lying between them. CDR3 DNA sequence: TGTGCCAGCAGTTTCCCCGCATCCCAGGGATGGTTCGGTGGAGCCGGGGAGCTGTTTTTT. Translated, it gives CASSFPASQGWFGGAGELFF.

The chain carries TRBV5-1 and TRBJ1-5, with D unresolved. V gave up 4 bases and J gave up 5 bases, with 10 bases separating them. This CDR3 is 13 amino acids long. Looked up from germline, CDR1 is SGHRS and CDR2 is YFSETQ. The CDR3 reads CASSPLGDQPQHF. CDR3 DNA: TGCGCCAGCAGCCCCTTGGGTGATCAGCCCCAGCATTTT.

The chain is built from TRBV25-1 and TRBJ2-1, with TRBD2 matching 11 bases. V shed 5 bases and J 4 bases; nucleotides not matched to a gene: 10. The CDR3 is 17 residues long. CDR1 MGHDK and CDR2 SYGVNS come from the germline V gene. CDR3: CASSITSGSISYNEQFF. In DNA form, the CDR3 reads TGTGCCAGCAGTATTACTAGCGGGAGCATATCTTACAATGAGCAGTTCTTC.

The chain carries TRBV4-1 and TRBJ2-5; D not resolved. Per germline, CDR1 MGHRA and CDR2 YSYEKL. V shed 0 bases and J shed 4 bases, with 9 bases lying between them. This CDR3 has 14 amino acids. The CDR3 loop reads CASSQDSVAETQYF. In DNA form, the CDR3 reads TGCGCCAGCAGCCAAGATTCGGTTGCAGAGACCCAGTACTTC.

The V call is TRBV5-1, the J call TRBJ2-2; 9 nucleotides agree with TRBD1. Unmatched junction bases numbered 6, after V lost 5 bases and J lost 7 bases. The germline gives CDR1 SGHRS, CDR2 YFSETQ. The CDR3 runs to 14 residues. This CDR3 reads CASSTGGAGGELFF. The CDR3 coding sequence is TGCGCCAGCAGTACAGGGGGCGCGGGCGGGGAGCTGTTTTTT.

Only a few counts were recorded for this clonotype. J is TRBJ1-3 and V is TRBV28; a possible D gene is TRBD1 (6 bases). V was shortened by 11 bases and J by 8 bases, with 19 bases between the two germline ends. The CDR3 loop spans 13 amino acids. Germline-derived CDR1 and CDR2 are MDHEN and SYDVKM. CDR3 DNA sequence: TGTGCCTCTCAAGAGGGGGTACTTGACACCATATATTTT. This codes for CASQEGVLDTIYF. Using reference TRBV28 and TRBJ1-3 for the parts outside the CDR3, the full variable domain is DVKVTQSSRYLVKRTGEKVFLECVQDMDHENMFWYRQDPGLGLRLIYFSYDVKMKEKGDIPEGYSVSREKKERFSLILESASTNQTSMYLCASQEGVLDTIYFGEGSWLTVV.

The V call is TRBV18, the J call TRBJ1-5; D is possibly TRBD1 (6 bases). The CDR3 is 15 residues long. Trimming took off 0 bases at V and 7 bases at J, with 13 bases between the two ends. Germline lookup yields CDR1 KGHSH and CDR2 LQKENI. This CDR3 reads CASSPPTEGGQPQHF. The CDR3 coding sequence is TGTGCCAGCTCACCACCGACCGAAGGGGGACAGCCCCAGCATTTT. The entire variable domain, with the rest obtained from reference TRBV18 and TRBJ1-5, is as follows: NAGVMQNPRHLVRRRGQEARLRCSPMKGHSHVYWYRQLPEEGLKFMVYLQKENIIDESGMPKERFSAEFPKEGPSILRIQQVVRGDSAAYFCASSPPTEGGQPQHFGDGTRLSIL.

This clonotype has at least ten counts. The rearrangement uses TRBV2 and TRBJ1-6, with a weak D call TRBD1 (5 bases). The CDR3 spans 13 residues. V shed 3 bases and J shed 10 bases, with 10 bases lying between them. Germline lookup yields CDR1 SNHLY and CDR2 FYNNEI. DNA for the CDR3: TGTGCCAGCAGTGATCAGGGCAGGTCACCCCTCCACTTT. It encodes CASSDQGRSPLHF.